Listed here is a single T cell receptor beta chain. Measured with immunoSEQ multiplex PCR; TCRdb has only the in-frame clones, and not every one. This sample has some 100,000 clones, with under 70% found just once. This CDR3 has 14 residues. Trimming shortened V by 3 bases and J by 0 bases, and 11 bases separated the two germline ends. Germline V gene lookup returns CDR1 GTSNPN and CDR2 SVGIG (reference sequence). The data were obtained in a study of cytotoxic CD8 clonotypes in ibrutinib-treated CLL. About the study: For this cohort, patients were approximately ten relapsed/refractory and some 15 treatment-naive, while fewer than 18 were IGHV unmutated.

Source: PBMCs, taken after 24 months of ibrutinib treatment. The chain couples TRBV30 to TRBJ1-2; D is uncertain. This sequence was found in a human donor with chronic lymphocytic leukemia. As DNA, the CDR3 is TGTGCCTGGAGCCTACAGAGGACTAACTATGGCTACACCTTC. Translating gives CAWSLQRTNYGYTF.